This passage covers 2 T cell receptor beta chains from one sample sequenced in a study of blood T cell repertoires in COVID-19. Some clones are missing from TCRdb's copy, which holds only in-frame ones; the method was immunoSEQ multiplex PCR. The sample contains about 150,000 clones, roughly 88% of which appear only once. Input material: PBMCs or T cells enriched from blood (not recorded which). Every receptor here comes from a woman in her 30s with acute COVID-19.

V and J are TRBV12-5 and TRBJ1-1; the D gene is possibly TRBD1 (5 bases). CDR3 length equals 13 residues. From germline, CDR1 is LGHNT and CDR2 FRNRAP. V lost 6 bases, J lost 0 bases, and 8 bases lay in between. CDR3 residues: CASGPGMNTEAFF. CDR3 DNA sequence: TGTGCTAGTGGGCCAGGGATGAACACTGAAGCTTTCTTT.

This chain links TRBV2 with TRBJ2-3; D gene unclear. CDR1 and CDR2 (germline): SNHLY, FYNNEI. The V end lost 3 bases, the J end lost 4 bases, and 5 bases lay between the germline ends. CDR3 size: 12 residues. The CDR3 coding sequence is TGTGCCAGCAGTGACCTAGCAGATACGCAGTATTTT. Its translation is CASSDLADTQYF. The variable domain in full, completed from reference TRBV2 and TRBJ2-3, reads EPEVTQTPSHQVTQMGQEVILRCVPISNHLYFYWYRQILGQKVEFLVSFYNNEISEKSEIFDDQFSVERPDGSNFTLKIRSTKLEDSAMYFCASSDLADTQYFGPGTRLTVL.